This T cell receptor (beta chain) stems from a study of blood T cells in healthy people across ages. For the second PCR, which ran for about 7 to 11 cycles, a sample-barcoded 5' primer and a J-beta primer mix were used. TCRdb ran MiXCR on the 5' RACE reads and lists one entry per CDR3 protein. The table records 1.8 million or so distinct CDR3 sequences, around 42% of them present only once. This CDR3 contains 15 residues. Deletions cut 6 bases from V and 1 base from J, with 13 bases between. CDR1 is MNHNS, CDR2 SASEGT, per germline. Specimen: blood. The V and J genes are TRBV6-1 and TRBJ1-5; weak D call: TRBD1 (5 bases). The sequence derives from a human donor in good health. The CDR3: CASSIPRDSNQPQHF. The CDR3 nucleotides read TGTGCCAGCAGCATCCCTAGGGACAGCAATCAGCCCCAGCATTTT.